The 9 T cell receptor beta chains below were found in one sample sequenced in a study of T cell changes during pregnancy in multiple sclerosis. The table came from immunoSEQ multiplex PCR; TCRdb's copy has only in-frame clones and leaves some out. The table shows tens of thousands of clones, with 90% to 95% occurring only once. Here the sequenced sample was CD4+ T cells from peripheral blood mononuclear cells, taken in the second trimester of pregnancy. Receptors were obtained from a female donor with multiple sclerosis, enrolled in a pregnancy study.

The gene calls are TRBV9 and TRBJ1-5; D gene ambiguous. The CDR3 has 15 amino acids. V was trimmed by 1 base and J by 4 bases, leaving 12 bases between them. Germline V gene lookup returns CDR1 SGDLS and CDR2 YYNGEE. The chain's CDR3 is CASSVSGSGNQPQHF. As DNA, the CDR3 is TGTGCCAGCAGCGTATCCGGGAGTGGGAATCAGCCCCAGCATTTT.

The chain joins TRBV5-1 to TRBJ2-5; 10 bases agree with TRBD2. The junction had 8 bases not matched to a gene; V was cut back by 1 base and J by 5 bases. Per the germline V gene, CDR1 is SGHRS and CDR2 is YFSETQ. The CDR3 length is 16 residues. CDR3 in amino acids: CASSLTSLAGVETQYF. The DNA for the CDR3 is TGCGCCAGCAGCTTGACTAGTCTAGCGGGAGTTGAGACCCAGTACTTC. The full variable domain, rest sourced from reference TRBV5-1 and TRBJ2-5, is KAGVTQTPRYLIKTRGQQVTLSCSPISGHRSVSWYQQTPGQGLQFLFEYFSETQRNKGNFPGRFSGRQFSNSRSEMNVSTLELGDSALYLCASSLTSLAGVETQYFGPGTRLLVL.

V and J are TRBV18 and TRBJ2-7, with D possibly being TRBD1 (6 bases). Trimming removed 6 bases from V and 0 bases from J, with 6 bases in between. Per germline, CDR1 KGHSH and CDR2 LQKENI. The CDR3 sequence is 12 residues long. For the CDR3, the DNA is TGTGCCAGCTCGGACAGCTCCTACGAGCAGTACTTC. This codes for CASSDSSYEQYF.

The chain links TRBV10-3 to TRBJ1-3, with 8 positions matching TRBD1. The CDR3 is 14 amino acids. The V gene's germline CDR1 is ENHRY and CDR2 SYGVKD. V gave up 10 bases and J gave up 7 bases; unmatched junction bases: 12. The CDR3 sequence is CATRDRTAANTIYF. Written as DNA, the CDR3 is TGTGCCACCAGGGACAGGACCGCCGCCAACACCATATATTTT.

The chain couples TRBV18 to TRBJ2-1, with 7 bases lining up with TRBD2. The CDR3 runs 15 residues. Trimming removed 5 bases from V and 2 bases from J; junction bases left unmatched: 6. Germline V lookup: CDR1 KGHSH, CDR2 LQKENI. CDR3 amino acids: CASSTKGGPYNEQFF. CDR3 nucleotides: TGTGCCAGCTCAACGAAGGGAGGGCCCTACAATGAGCAGTTCTTC.

CDR3 in DNA: TGTGCCAGCAGCCTAGGACTAGCGGGGAACACCGGGGAGCTGTTTTTT. Encoded protein: CASSLGLAGNTGELFF. The rearrangement links TRBV9 to TRBJ2-2, with TRBD2 matching over 11 bases. CDR1 SGDLS and CDR2 YYNGEE come from the germline V gene. This CDR3 region has 16 residues. V dropped 4 bases and J dropped 1; count of bases not matched to a gene: 3.

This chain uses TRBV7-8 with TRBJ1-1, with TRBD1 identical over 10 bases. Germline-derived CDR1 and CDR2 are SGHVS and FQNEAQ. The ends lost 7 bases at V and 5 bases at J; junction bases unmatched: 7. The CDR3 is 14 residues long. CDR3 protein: CASTRQGASTEAFF. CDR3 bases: TGTGCCAGCACCCGACAGGGGGCGAGTACTGAAGCTTTCTTT.

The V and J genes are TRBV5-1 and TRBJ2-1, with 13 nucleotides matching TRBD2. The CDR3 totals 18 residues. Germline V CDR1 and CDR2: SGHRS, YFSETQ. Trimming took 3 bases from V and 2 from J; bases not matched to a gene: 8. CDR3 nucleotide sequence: TGCGCCAGCAGCTGGGGACTAGCGGGAACGGGCCCCTACAATGAGCAGTTCTTC. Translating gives CASSWGLAGTGPYNEQFF. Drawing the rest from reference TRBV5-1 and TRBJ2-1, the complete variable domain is KAGVTQTPRYLIKTRGQQVTLSCSPISGHRSVSWYQQTPGQGLQFLFEYFSETQRNKGNFPGRFSGRQFSNSRSEMNVSTLELGDSALYLCASSWGLAGTGPYNEQFFGPGTRLTVL.

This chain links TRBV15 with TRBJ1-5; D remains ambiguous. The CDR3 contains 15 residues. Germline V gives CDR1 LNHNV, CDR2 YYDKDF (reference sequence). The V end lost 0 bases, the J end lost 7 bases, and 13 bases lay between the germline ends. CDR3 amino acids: CATSRDLINLQPQHF. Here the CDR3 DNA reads TGTGCCACCAGCAGAGATCTAATAAATCTCCAGCCCCAGCATTTT.